The 21 T cell receptor beta chains given below trace back to one sample, sequenced in a study of vaccination and CD4 T cells after COVID-19. The antigens these receptors bind are not known. Scientists ran DNA taken from cultured CD4+ T cells through the Oncomine TCR Beta short-read assay for sequencing. In TCRdb, the PCR reads were re-called with MiXCR into one record per CDR3 protein. Among roughly 14,000 distinct CDR3 sequences, approximately 40% were seen once, and the ten largest hold about 8.1%. The treatment was: roughly 11-day PBMC culture with coronavirus spike peptide pools or control peptides (ViraFEST assay). The sequencing input was CD4+ T cells from blood, cultured in vitro. The source is a human donor who had recovered from COVID-19.

This clonotype was seen more than once but under ten times. The V gene is TRBV11-2, the J gene TRBJ2-7; D remains ambiguous. Per germline, CDR1 SGHAT and CDR2 FQNNGV. V was clipped by 1 base and J by 5 bases, with 9 bases between them. This CDR3 contains 13 residues. CDR3 sequence (DNA): TGTGCCAGCAGCTTAGTGTTATGGAACGAGCAGTACTTC. It translates to CASSLVLWNEQYF.

The CDR3 DNA follows: TGTGCCACCCTAAAGACAGGTTTTAATAGCAATCAGCCCCAGCATTTT. Its translation: CATLKTGFNSNQPQHF. This rearrangement joins TRBV27 to TRBJ1-5, with D tentatively TRBD1 (6 bases). The V end lost 10 bases, the J end lost 0 bases, and 19 bases lay between the germline ends. CDR3 length: 16 residues. CDR1 and CDR2 (germline): MNHEY, SMNVEV (reference sequence).

This clonotype was seen more than once but under ten times. The CDR3 reads CASSLGEGYTEAFF. The CDR3 nucleotides are TGTGCCAGCAGCTTGGGGGAGGGGTACACTGAAGCTTTCTTT. The chain employs TRBV5-8 and TRBJ1-1, with D possibly being TRBD1 (5 bases). This CDR3 is 14 amino acids long. Germline CDR1 is SGHTS and CDR2 is YDEGEE. The ends were cut back, 0 bases at V and 3 bases at J, with 9 bases in the middle.

The chain uses TRBV25-1 and TRBJ1-2; D remains unclear. The CDR3 runs to 17 residues. The germline V and J ends were trimmed by 6 bases and 3 bases, with 23 bases remaining between them. CDR1 MGHDK and CDR2 SYGVNS come from the germline V gene. CDR3 DNA sequence: TGTGCCAGCAGACCAAACCTCTTTCCCCGAAAGTACTATGGCTACACCTTC. As protein: CASRPNLFPRKYYGYTF.

The gene calls are TRBV6-2 or TRBV6-3 and TRBJ1-5; TRBD1 is a possible D gene (6 bases). Germline assignment: CDR1 MNHEY and CDR2 SVGEGT. Trimming removed 8 bases at V and 2 bases at J, with 25 bases between. The CDR3 is 18 amino acids. This CDR3 reads CASSYVGTILRGNQPQHF. The CDR3 coding sequence is TGTGCCAGCTCTTACGTGGGGACAATATTAAGGGGCAATCAGCCCCAGCATTTT.

The chain has TRBV6-2 or TRBV6-3 and TRBJ2-7; tentatively, D is TRBD2 (5 bases). The CDR3 runs to 15 residues. The germline CDR1 and CDR2 sequences are MNHEY and SVGEGT. V was trimmed by 6 bases and J by 3 bases, leaving 18 bases between them. DNA of the CDR3: TGTGCCAGCAGATATCACCGGGAATATAACTACGAGCAGTACTTC. It encodes CASRYHREYNYEQYF.

This clonotype was observed a handful of times. The rearrangement joins TRBV10-1 to TRBJ1-2; D unresolved. Germline V gene lookup returns CDR1 WNHNN and CDR2 SYGVQD (reference sequence). The CDR3 spans 13 residues. With 4 bases removed from V and 5 bases from J, the gap between germline ends came to 11 bases. The CDR3 coding sequence is TGCGCCAGCAGTGGGTCAAGAAAATATGGCTACACCTTC. The encoded protein is CASSGSRKYGYTF.

The chain employs TRBV2 and TRBJ1-2; no clear D gene. There are 10 residues in the CDR3. Trimming removed 7 bases from V and 2 bases from J, with 2 bases in between. Germline V lookup: CDR1 SNHLY, CDR2 FYNNEI. The CDR3 loop is CASKNYGYTF. The CDR3 DNA reads TGTGCCAGCAAAAACTATGGCTACACCTTC.

The J gene is TRBJ1-2, the V gene TRBV20-1; 7 bases align to TRBD1. This CDR3 comprises 12 residues. Per the germline V gene, CDR1 is DFQATT and CDR2 is SNEGSKA (reference sequence). Losses at the gene ends were 6 bases for V and 4 bases for J; bases not matched to a gene: 5. CDR3 amino acids: CSAPGQSYGYTF. CDR3 bases: TGCAGTGCGCCGGGACAGTCCTATGGCTACACCTTC.

This CDR3 is CASNGGLYEQYF. The CDR3 DNA reads TGTGCCAGCAACGGGGGGCTTTACGAGCAGTACTTC. The chain couples TRBV2 to TRBJ2-7, with a tentative D call TRBD2 (7 bases). Germline V CDR1 and CDR2: SNHLY, FYNNEI. Between the trimmed V and J ends, which lost 7 bases and 4 bases, there was a span of 11 bases. The CDR3 consists of 12 residues.

This clonotype was seen once. This chain joins TRBV19 and TRBJ2-3, with 10 nucleotides matching TRBD2. Trimming removed 4 bases from V and 4 bases from J; junction bases left unmatched: 8. From germline, CDR1 is LNHDA and CDR2 SQIVND (reference sequence). The CDR3 extends over 16 amino acids. The CDR3 reads CASSRPGLASSDTQYF. CDR3 coding DNA: TGTGCCAGTAGTAGACCGGGACTAGCGTCCTCAGATACGCAGTATTTT.

This clonotype was observed a few times. The genes are TRBV7-2 and TRBJ1-2, with 9 bases fitting TRBD1. Per the germline V gene, CDR1 is SGHTA and CDR2 is FQGNSA. The V segment lost 5 bases and the J segment 2 bases; nucleotides outside the gene matches: 6. The CDR3 has 15 residues. The CDR3 nucleotides read TGTGCCAGCAGCCTAACAGGGGGCCAAAACTATGGCTACACCTTC. Translated: CASSLTGGQNYGYTF.

The gene calls are TRBV4-2 and TRBJ2-1, with 11 bases that match TRBD2. The CDR3 spans 20 residues. Germline V CDR1 and CDR2: LGHNA, YNFKEQ. Trimming removed 5 bases from V and 1 base from J; junction bases left unmatched: 16. As DNA, the CDR3 is TGTGCCAGCAGCTCAGGGATTGTAGCGGGAGGGCCGGGGTCCTACAATGAGCAGTTCTTC. This gives the protein CASSSGIVAGGPGSYNEQFF.

This clonotype was picked up one time. The gene calls are TRBV25-1 and TRBJ1-2; no clear D gene. CDR1 and CDR2 (germline): MGHDK, SYGVNS. The germline V and J ends were trimmed by 1 base and 5 bases, with 11 bases remaining between them. The CDR3 sequence is 14 residues long. The CDR3 DNA reads as TGTGCCAGCAGTGAATCCATCCATGTTTATGGCTACACCTTC. It translates to CASSESIHVYGYTF.

The chain is built from TRBV24-1 and TRBJ1-5, with TRBD1 as a possible D gene (6 bases). V was cut by 12 bases and J by 5 bases, with 16 bases left in between. The CDR3 runs to 13 residues. Germline V gene data show CDR1 as KGHDR and CDR2 as SFDVKD. CDR3 coding DNA: TGTGCCTCCGCACAGGGTTGGGATCAGCCCCAGCATTTT. It encodes CASAQGWDQPQHF.

The chain is built from TRBV7-8 and TRBJ1-1; D is possibly TRBD1 (6 bases). Trimming shortened V by 6 bases and J by 5 bases, and 13 bases separated the two germline ends. Germline CDR1 and CDR2: SGHVS and FQNEAQ. CDR3 size: 13 residues. CDR3 in amino acids: CASRQGGWTEAFF. CDR3 coding DNA: TGTGCCAGCAGACAAGGGGGTTGGACTGAAGCTTTCTTT.

The chain recombines TRBV5-4 with TRBJ2-1; the match to TRBD2 covers 9 bases. Germline V gives CDR1 SGHNT, CDR2 YYREEE (reference sequence). With 4 bases clipped from V and 5 bases from J, the junction kept 10 bases outside the gene matches. The CDR3 is 16 amino acids. The CDR3 sequence: CASSGSLAGPHNEQFF. The DNA for the CDR3 is TGTGCCAGCAGCGGGTCCCTAGCGGGGCCCCACAATGAGCAGTTCTTC.

This clonotype has only a few counts. The chain joins TRBV30 to TRBJ2-5; no clear D. The CDR3 covers 12 residues. Trimming stripped 2 bases from V and 5 bases from J, with 9 bases between. Germline lookup yields CDR1 GTSNPN and CDR2 SVGIG (reference sequence). CDR3 loop: CAWSLGRETQYF. In DNA, the CDR3 is TGTGCCTGGAGTCTAGGAAGGGAGACCCAGTACTTC.

This clonotype has a handful of counts. The V call is TRBV6-1, the J call TRBJ1-1, with 7 bases lining up with TRBD1. The CDR3 is 14 residues long. The trim removed 6 bases at V and 1 base at J, leaving 5 bases unmatched. The germline V gene encodes CDR1 MNHNS and CDR2 SASEGT. CDR3 sequence: CASSKEGANTEAFF. The CDR3 DNA is TGTGCCAGCAGCAAAGAGGGGGCGAACACTGAAGCTTTCTTT.

This clonotype occurred a few times. The genes are TRBV6-1 and TRBJ2-7; perhaps TRBD1 as D (6 bases). The CDR3 has 14 residues. The germline CDR1 and CDR2 sequences are MNHNS and SASEGT. Trimming removed 5 bases from V and 1 base from J, with 12 bases in between. CDR3 sequence (DNA): TGTGCCAGCAGTCAGGAGACAGGTTCCTACGAGCAGTACTTC. Protein sequence: CASSQETGSYEQYF.

V usage is TRBV7-2 and J usage is TRBJ2-5; D possibly corresponds to TRBD1 (5 bases). There are 15 residues in the CDR3. In germline, CDR1 is SGHTA, CDR2 FQGNSA. V lost 10 bases and J lost 7, with 25 bases in between. The CDR3 nucleotides read TGTGCCAACAGTTCTCGACCTCACTCTCAGGGGACCCAGTACTTC. It codes for CANSSRPHSQGTQYF. The full variable domain, in which reference TRBV7-2 and TRBJ2-5 provide the parts outside the CDR3, is GAGVSQSPSNKVTEKGKDVELRCDPISGHTALYWYRQSLGQGLEFLIYFQGNSAPDKSGLPSDRFSAERTGGSVSTLTIQRTQQEDSAVYLCANSSRPHSQGTQYFGPGTRLLVL.